This is a list of T cell receptor beta chains from one sample in a study of T cell repertoires in cytomegalovirus infection. Each CDR3 protein is one row after TCRdb ran MiXCR on the reads. The sample has 110,000 or so distinct CDR3 sequences, 30% seen once. These TCRs' antigens remain unknown. The specimen was CD8+ T cells from cultured PBMCs, collected from culture after CMV antigen stimulation. Receptors were obtained from a human donor in good health (CMV status not recorded). Some clones in this sample may be carry-over from other donors' samples. Both conserved end residues are part of each CDR3. A D gene is named only where the DNA matches it firmly. A row's size may be missing; if present it is once, few, many or a size class.

>many|.|TRBJ2-3|TRBV5-1
TGCGCCAGCAGCTTCCAGAGCCGCACAGATACGCAGTATTTT
CASSFQSRTDTQYF
>.|TRBD1|TRBJ1-2|TRBV6-6
TGTGCCAGCAGTTACGCTGAGACAGGGGACGATGGCTACACCTTC
CASSYAETGDDGYTF
>many|.|TRBJ2-5|TRBV5-1
TGCGCCAGCAGCTTGGCAGAGGGGGGGTACCAAGAGACCCAGTACTTC
CASSLAEGGYQETQYF
>.|.|TRBJ2-5|TRBV27
TGTGCCAGCAGTTTCGTCTTCCCCCCTCGGGAGACCCAGTACTTC
CASSFVFPPRETQYF
>many|.|TRBJ1-1|TRBV7-3
TGTGCCAGCAGCCTTAATGGAGGCACTGAAGCTTTCTTT
CASSLNGGTEAFF
>.|TRBD1|TRBJ1-4|TRBV27
TGTGCCAGCAGTTTGACAGGGGGCGAAAAACTGTTTTTT
CASSLTGGEKLFF
>.|TRBD2|TRBJ2-3|TRBV7-8
TGTGCCAGCAGCTTAGGTACTATGGGACTAGTCACAGATACGCAGTATTTT
CASSLGTMGLVTDTQYF
>few|TRBD1|TRBJ1-4|TRBV7-2
TGTGCCAGCAGCTTAGATAGTTTGGGTAGGACAGGGTCCGAAAAACTGTTTTTT
CASSLDSLGRTGSEKLFF
>.|.|TRBJ1-1|TRBV12-3/TRBV12-4
TGTGCCAGCAACCTCGCAGTTGGGACTGAAGCTTTCTTT
CASNLAVGTEAFF
>.|TRBD2|TRBJ2-3|TRBV4-1
TGCGCCAGCAGCCAATTGGGGGATCTAGCGGAGTATTTT
CASSQLGDLAEYF
>.|TRBD1|TRBJ1-1|TRBV7-9
TGTGCCAGCAGTCAGGAACAGGGGTTCGGTACTGAAGCTTTCTTT
CASSQEQGFGTEAFF
>.|TRBD1|TRBJ1-2|TRBV20-1
TGCAGTGCTAGTGAAGGACAGGGCTATGGCTACACCTTC
CSASEGQGYGYTF
>few|.|TRBJ2-7|TRBV7-8
TGTGCCAGCAGCCCTACAGGTTATGGCTACGAGCAGTACTTC
CASSPTGYGYEQYF
>few|TRBD1|TRBJ2-7|TRBV12-3/TRBV12-4
TGTGCCAGCACCTTGGGACAGGGCAACGAGCAGTACTTC
CASTLGQGNEQYF
>few|TRBD1|TRBJ1-2|TRBV6-1
TGTGCCAGCAGTTACCCGGGACAGGGGAACTATGGCTACACCTTC
CASSYPGQGNYGYTF
>few|.|TRBJ2-7|TRBV7-9
TGTGCCAGCAGCTTAGGGTCGGACGAGCAGTACTTC
CASSLGSDEQYF
>few|.|TRBJ2-7|TRBV7-9
TGTGCCAGCAGCAGTGGACCGGCCTCCTACGAGCAGTACTTC
CASSSGPASYEQYF
>.|.|TRBJ2-1|TRBV5-1
TGCGCCAGCAGCTGGCCCCTGGGGGCTGCCGACAATGAGCAGTTCTTC
CASSWPLGAADNEQFF
>.|TRBD2|TRBJ2-3|TRBV12-3/TRBV12-4
TGTGCCAGCAGTGGGGGGGGACTAGCGGATCAGTCGTACCCTCGCACAGATACGCAGTATTTT
CASSGGGLADQSYPRTDTQYF
>.|.|TRBJ2-7|TRBV12-3/TRBV12-4
TGTGCCAGCAGCCCTAGAACCTACGAGCAGTACTTC
CASSPRTYEQYF
>.|.|TRBJ2-2|TRBV27
TGTGCCAGCACCCCAAGAGGAGGGTTAGGCGGGGAGCTGTTTTTT
CASTPRGGLGGELFF
>.|TRBD1|TRBJ2-7|TRBV7-6
TGTGCCAGCAGCGCCGACAGGGGCGAGCAGTACTTC
CASSADRGEQYF
>.|TRBD1|TRBJ2-6|TRBV4-3
TGCGCCAGCAGCCAGACAGGGGGAGGATCTGGGGCCAACGTCCTGACTTTC
CASSQTGGGSGANVLTF
>.|.|TRBJ2-7|TRBV27
TGTGCCAGCCGCCCGGGGGGAGGGGGCTACGAGCAGTACTTC
CASRPGGGGYEQYF
>many|TRBD1|TRBJ2-5|TRBV27
TGTGCCAGCAGTAAGACAGGGGCGCAAGAGACCCAGTACTTC
CASSKTGAQETQYF
>many|.|TRBJ2-1|TRBV7-2
TGTGCCAGCAGCTCCGCAACGGGATCCATTTACAATGAGCAGTTCTTC
CASSSATGSIYNEQFF
>.|.|TRBJ1-6|TRBV4-1
TGCGCCAGCAGCCCACCAAGCTTGGGGGTCGAAGAAGACCTTGATAATTCACCCCTCCACTTT
CASSPPSLGVEEDLDNSPLHF
>few|TRBD1|TRBJ1-2|TRBV12-3/TRBV12-4
TGTGCCAGCAGCCGGACAGGGTCTAACTATGGCTACACCTTC
CASSRTGSNYGYTF
>many|.|TRBJ1-4|TRBV7-8
TGTGCCAGCAGCTTAGCGCGTTCGGGGGCGGGTGAAAAACTGTTTTTT
CASSLARSGAGEKLFF
>.|.|TRBJ2-7|TRBV12-3/TRBV12-4
TGTGCCAGCAGTAACGGGCTAGACTACGAGCAGTACTTC
CASSNGLDYEQYF
>.|.|TRBJ2-2|TRBV12-5
TGTGCTAGTGGTTTGGTACAGGCCGGGGAGCTGTTTTTT
CASGLVQAGELFF
>many|.|TRBJ1-5|TRBV2
TGTGCCAGCAGTGCTAGGGGTATTCAGCCCCAGCATTTT
CASSARGIQPQHF
>few|.|TRBJ1-1|TRBV28
TGTGCCAGCAGAGCTGCGGGTATGAACACTGAAGCTTTCTTT
CASRAAGMNTEAFF
>few|.|TRBJ2-3|TRBV27
TGTGCCAGCTACAGAAGCAGGGATACGCAGTATTTT
CASYRSRDTQYF
>few|.|TRBJ1-5|TRBV4-2
TGTGCCAGCAGCCAAGATTCAGCTAGCAACCCTCAGCCCCAGCATTTT
CASSQDSASNPQPQHF
>few|.|TRBJ2-1|TRBV24-1
TGTGCCACCAGTGATCCACCCTCAACTACCACCCACAATGAGCAGTTCTTC
CATSDPPSTTTHNEQFF
>few|.|TRBJ2-2|TRBV6-2/TRBV6-3
TGTGCCAGCAGTTTTAGGCGGGGCGCGGAAGCGTACACCGGGGAGCTGTTTTTT
CASSFRRGAEAYTGELFF
>many|.|TRBJ2-1|TRBV7-2
TGTGCCAGCAGCTTAGCGGGGGGACATTACAATGAGCAGTTCTTC
CASSLAGGHYNEQFF
>few|TRBD1|TRBJ2-1|TRBV27
TGTGCCAGCATCCCATTGAAGACAGGGTTGATCTACAATGAGCAGTTCTTC
CASIPLKTGLIYNEQFF
>medium-sized|.|TRBJ2-2|TRBV5-6
TGTGCCAGCAGCCTTGGAATAGGAGCACCGGCCGGGGAGCTGTTTTTT
CASSLGIGAPAGELFF
>.|TRBD1|TRBJ1-1|TRBV7-6
TGTGCCAGCAGCCCCAGACGGGACAGCCCCCACACTACTGAAGCTTTCTTT
CASSPRRDSPHTTEAFF
>.|.|TRBJ2-3|TRBV5-1
TGCGCCAGCAGCTTGGCCGCTGGTTACACAGATACGCAGTATTTT
CASSLAAGYTDTQYF
>.|.|TRBJ1-1|TRBV29-1
TGCAGCGTTGGTGTGAACACTGAAGCTTTCTTT
CSVGVNTEAFF
>few|.|TRBJ1-6|TRBV6-6
TGTGCCAGCGGAGAACGCCAGCGGGGGAAGGGATCACCCCTCCACTTT
CASGERQRGKGSPLHF
>.|.|TRBJ1-2|TRBV12-3/TRBV12-4
TGTGCCAGCAGCCCCGGCCGGGGGCTTTATGGCTACACCTTC
CASSPGRGLYGYTF